The entry below gives a single T cell receptor beta chain sequence along with its context. A junction boundary mismatches the germline segment, possibly from a read error. This sample was taken from a study of blood T cells in healthy people across ages. The second PCR ran roughly 6 to 12 cycles with a sample-barcoded 5' primer and J-beta primers. TCRdb used MiXCR to reprocess the 5' RACE reads, holding one entry per CDR3 protein. The table lists approximately 1.5 million distinct CDR3 sequences, approximately 32% of them singletons. CDR1 is DFQATT, CDR2 SNEGSKA, per germline (reference sequence). The CDR3 extends over 16 amino acids.

The genes are TRBV20-1 and TRBJ2-7; 11 bases map to TRBD2. Material: blood. This TCR derives from a woman in her twenties or thirties in good health. The CDR3 loop reads CSARGVSGRASNEQYF. CDR3 bases: TGCAGTGCTAGAGGAGTTAGCGGGAGGGCCTCCAACGAGCAGTACTTC.